The sequence of this T cell receptor beta chain was determined in a study of regulatory T cells in long-lasting Graves disease. J lost 4 bases, V lost 1 base, and 4 bases had no gene match. The CDR3 length is 15 residues. From germline, CDR1 is DFQATT and CDR2 SNEGSKA (reference sequence). As to time point: persistent/refractory GD, antithyroid drugs over 5 years with positive TRAb. RNA isolated from PBMCs was used to make the TCR library. Graves' disease diagnoses followed American Thyroid Association guidelines. Library construction for TCR beta used iRepertoire HTBI primers and Arm-PCR of CDR3 regions. TCRdb reprocessed the multiplex PCR reads via MiXCR and lists one record per CDR3 protein. Of about 430,000 distinct CDR3 sequences in the sample, around 20% are singletons; the top ten hold approximately 14%.

The sequenced sample was peripheral blood mononuclear cells (PBMCs), obtained when the disease was refractory, from a patient treated with antithyroid drugs. The chain has TRBV20-1 and TRBJ2-2; 9 bases map to TRBD2. The TCR originated in a female donor with Graves disease. The CDR3 DNA is TGCAGTGCTAGAGTAGGCGGGAGGGGCACCGGGGAGCTGTTTTTT. It translates to CSARVGGRGTGELFF.